Given below is one T cell receptor beta chain in context. Its cognate antigen has yet to be identified. It has no much larger one-base neighbor in the sample; base qualities were not kept. The sample comes from a study of vaccination and CD4 T cells after COVID-19 (dated by TCRdb to about 2022). Regarding the complete study: Convalescent patients had a positive SARS-CoV-2 result on nasal swab PCR, and of these patients, fewer than ten had mild disease and one had severe disease. In the convalescent cohort there were six males and four females, among whom were two Hispanic individuals, seven Caucasians, two Asians and one multiracial person. Two doses of either the Pfizer-BioNTech BNT162b2 vaccine (n=8) or the Moderna mRNA-1273 vaccine (n=2) were administered to participants. Post-COVID blood samples from convalescent patients were collected a median of around 110 days after diagnosis, with a range of 35 to 161 days. Post-vaccine blood samples were collected a median of around 10 weeks after the second vaccine dose, ranging from roughly 13 to 241 days. The cultures were stimulated with overlapping spike peptide pools from SARS-CoV-2 and from the common cold coronaviruses HCoV-NL63, HCoV-OC43 and HCoV-229E. As controls, cultures received a CEFX viral epitope pool (the positive control), an HIV-1 Nef peptide pool (the negative control), or no peptide at all. In ten to eleven COVID-19 convalescent patients and a few infection-naive healthy vaccine recipients, the spike-specific CD4+ TCR repertoire before mRNA vaccination was compared with the repertoire after mRNA vaccination.

Results the study describes overall, beyond this receptor: Relatively few convalescent patients were included in the study, and early timepoints after natural infection were not analyzed. Of the vaccine-specific clones in convalescent patients, 304 of 307, or nearly all, reacted only to SARS-CoV-2 spike and did not cross-react with common cold coronaviruses. Among the post-vaccine SARS-CoV-2-reactive clones in convalescent patients, a median 86.3% showed up only after vaccination, which suggests vaccine-specific priming. An increase in the median number of SARS-CoV-2-reactive clonotypes from around 20 after infection to about 39 after vaccination was observed, but the change was not found to be significant.

At the junction V is shortened by 7 bases and J by 1 base, with 19 bases in between. Inclusive of the bounding cysteine and phenylalanine, the CDR3 is 15 residues long. The entry retains the CDR3 DNA only, 45 bases that are in frame from base 1. CDR1 and CDR2, per the germline V gene, are SQVTM and ANQGSEA. In the paper's terms, the treatment or condition label means: approximately nine-day PBMC culture with coronavirus spike peptide pools or control peptides (ViraFEST assay). The ViraFEST assay was used in the study, in which antigen-specific T cells were expanded with peptide pools and expanded clonotypes were subsequently identified by TCR sequencing. The convalescent patients' positive SARS-CoV-2 PCR tests were from March to December 2020, which was before the Alpha, Beta and Delta variants emerged in the United States. PBMCs were cultured at about 2 million per well in IMDM supplemented with roughly 5% human AB serum and about 9.6 IU/ml IL-2, with roughly 10 ug/ml peptide pools added. On days 3 and 7, half of the culture medium was replaced with fresh IL-2-containing medium. After around 10 days of culture, CD4+ T cells were isolated by negative selection with the EasySep CD4+ T cell isolation kit. Ficoll-Paque Plus gradient centrifugation was used to isolate PBMCs from whole blood, and the isolated PBMCs were then either used fresh or cryopreserved at -140C. Each culture condition was generally run in triplicate wells.

Libraries were built with PCR. TCR sequencing of DNA from cultured CD4+ T cells used the Oncomine TCR Beta short-read assay at the Johns Hopkins FTIC core. The QIAamp micro DNA kit was used to extract genomic DNA from the cultured CD4+ T cells. The Oncomine TCR Beta libraries from cultured CD4+ T cells were pooled using unique dual indexes and then sequenced on an Illumina iSeq 100. Per the original workflow: Non-productive sequences were removed, and CDR3s not starting with C, not ending with F or W, or shorter than 7 amino acids were discarded. Antigen-specific clonotypes were identified using the MANAFEST web application through comparison of peptide-stimulated wells with reference and other culture wells. To be called positive, a clone needed an FDR below 0.05, an odds ratio above 5, and a productive frequency above 0.1% in at least two of three replicate wells. A clonotype counted as cross-reactive if it showed significant expansion both in the SARS-CoV-2 spike wells and in at least one common cold coronavirus spike condition. Levenshtein distances (stringdist) and unrooted phylogenetic trees (ape) in R version 3.6.1 were used to assess CDR3 homology. Using fastp trimming at Q25 and MiXCR clonotype assembly, TCRdb reanalyzed the public sequencing data and kept in-frame beta chains. For every CDR3 protein sequence, its rows merge into one entry that carries the most common genes and DNA. The V and J calls were not made by the authors but by TCRdb's processing. This sample lists approximately 15,000 distinct CDR3 sequences; roughly half were detected once. The top ten constitute approximately 10% of the sample.

Recombination joined TRBV29-1 with TRBJ1-1, with TRBD1 tentatively as D gene (5 bases match). The sample was CD4+ T cells from blood, cultured in vitro. The sequence was collected from a human donor who had recovered from COVID-19. This receptor carries the CDR3 CSAAKVWGPNTEAFF. In nucleotides, the sequence is TGCAGCGCCGCTAAGGTCTGGGGCCCGAACACTGAAGCTTTCTTT.